The 2 T cell receptor beta chains below come from one sample, sequenced in a study of T cells in narcolepsy. TCRdb's table, derived via immunoSEQ multiplex PCR, lists solely in-frame clones and lacks some. The top ten hold approximately 1% of the sample, which has tens of thousands of clones, roughly 77% seen once. Sequenced input: CD45RA- memory CD4+ T cells from PBMCs. The receptors come from a human donor with narcolepsy.

The chain uses TRBV10-1 and TRBJ2-1, with TRBD2 matching 10 bases. Germline CDR1 and CDR2: WNHNN and SYGVQD (reference sequence). V was pared by 2 bases and J by 0 bases, with 7 bases of the junction left unmatched. CDR3 length: 18 amino acids. Here the CDR3 reads CASSEGLAEPSSYNEQFF. CDR3 DNA sequence: TGCGCCAGCAGTGAGGGACTAGCGGAGCCGAGCTCCTACAATGAGCAGTTCTTC.

The CDR3 DNA reads TGTGCCAGCAGCTTGGTAGGCCGAGCAGAGATTGGCTACACCTTC. Its translation is CASSLVGRAEIGYTF. This chain uses TRBV5-4 with TRBJ1-2, with no clear D. This CDR3 spans 15 amino acids. V was cut by 0 bases and J by 7 bases, with 16 bases left in between. The V gene's germline CDR1 is SGHNT and CDR2 YYREEE (reference sequence).